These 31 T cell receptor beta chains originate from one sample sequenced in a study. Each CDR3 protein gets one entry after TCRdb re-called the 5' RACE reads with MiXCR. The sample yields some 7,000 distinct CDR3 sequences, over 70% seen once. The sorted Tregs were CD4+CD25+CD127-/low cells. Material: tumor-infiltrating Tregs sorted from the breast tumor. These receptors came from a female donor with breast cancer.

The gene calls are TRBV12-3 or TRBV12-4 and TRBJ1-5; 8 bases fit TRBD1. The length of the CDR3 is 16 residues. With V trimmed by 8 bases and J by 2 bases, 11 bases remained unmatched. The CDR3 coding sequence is TGTGCCAGCGGAAGTACCTCAGGGGGCCGCAATCAGCCCCAGCATTTT. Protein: CASGSTSGGRNQPQHF.

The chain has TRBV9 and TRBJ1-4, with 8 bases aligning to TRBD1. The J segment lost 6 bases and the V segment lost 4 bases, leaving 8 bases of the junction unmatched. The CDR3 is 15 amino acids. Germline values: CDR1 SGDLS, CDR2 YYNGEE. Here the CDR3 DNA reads TGTGCCAGCAGCACGTCGACAGGGGCGGATGAAAAACTGTTTTTT. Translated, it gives CASSTSTGADEKLFF.

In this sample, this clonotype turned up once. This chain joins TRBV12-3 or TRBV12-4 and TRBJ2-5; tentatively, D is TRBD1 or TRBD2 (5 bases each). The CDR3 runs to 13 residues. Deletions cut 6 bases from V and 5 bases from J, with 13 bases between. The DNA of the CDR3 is TGTGCCAGCAGCTTGGGGACGTGGGAGACCCAGTACTTC. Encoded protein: CASSLGTWETQYF.

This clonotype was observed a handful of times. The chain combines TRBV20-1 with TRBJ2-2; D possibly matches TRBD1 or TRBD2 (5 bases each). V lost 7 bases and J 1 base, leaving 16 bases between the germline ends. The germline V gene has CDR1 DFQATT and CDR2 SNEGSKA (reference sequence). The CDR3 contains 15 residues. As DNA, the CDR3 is TGCAGTGTCCACTCCGGGACCAAGAACACCGGGGAGCTGTTTTTT. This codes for CSVHSGTKNTGELFF.

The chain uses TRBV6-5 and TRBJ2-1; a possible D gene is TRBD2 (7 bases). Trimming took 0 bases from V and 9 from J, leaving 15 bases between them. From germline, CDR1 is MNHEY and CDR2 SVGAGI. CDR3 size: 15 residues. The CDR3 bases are TGTGCCAGCAGTTACTCGGGGACAACGGGAGGTGAGCAGTTCTTC. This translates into CASSYSGTTGGEQFF.

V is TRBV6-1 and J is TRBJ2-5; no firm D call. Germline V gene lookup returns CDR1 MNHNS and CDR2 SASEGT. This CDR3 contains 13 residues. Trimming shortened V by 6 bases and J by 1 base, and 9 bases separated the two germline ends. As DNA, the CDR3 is TGTGCCAGCAGCCAAGGAGCCCAAGAGACCCAGTACTTC. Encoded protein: CASSQGAQETQYF.

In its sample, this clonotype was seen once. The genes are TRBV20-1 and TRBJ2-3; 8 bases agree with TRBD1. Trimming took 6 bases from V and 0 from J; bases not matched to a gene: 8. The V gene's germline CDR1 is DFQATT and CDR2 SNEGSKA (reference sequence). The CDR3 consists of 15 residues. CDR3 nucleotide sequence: TGCAGTGCAACACCCGGACAGGGAAGCACAGATACGCAGTATTTT. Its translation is CSATPGQGSTDTQYF.

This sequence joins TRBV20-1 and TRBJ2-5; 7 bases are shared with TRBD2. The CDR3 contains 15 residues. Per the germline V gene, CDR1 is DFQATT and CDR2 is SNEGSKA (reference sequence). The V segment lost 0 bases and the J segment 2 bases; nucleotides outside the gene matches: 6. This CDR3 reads CSARDLREAQETQYF. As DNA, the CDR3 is TGCAGTGCTAGAGATCTTCGGGAGGCGCAAGAGACCCAGTACTTC.

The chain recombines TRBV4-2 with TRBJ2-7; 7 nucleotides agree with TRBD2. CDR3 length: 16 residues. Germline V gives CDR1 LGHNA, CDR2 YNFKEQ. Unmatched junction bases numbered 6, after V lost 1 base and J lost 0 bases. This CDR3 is CASSQVASGYSYEQYF. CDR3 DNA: TGTGCCAGCAGCCAAGTCGCTAGCGGATACTCCTACGAGCAGTACTTC.

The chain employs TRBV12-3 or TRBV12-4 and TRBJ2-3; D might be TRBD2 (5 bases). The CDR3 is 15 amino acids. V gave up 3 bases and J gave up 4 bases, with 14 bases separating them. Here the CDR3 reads CASSFRQMRADTQYF. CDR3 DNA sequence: TGTGCCAGCAGTTTTCGGCAGATGAGGGCAGATACGCAGTATTTT.

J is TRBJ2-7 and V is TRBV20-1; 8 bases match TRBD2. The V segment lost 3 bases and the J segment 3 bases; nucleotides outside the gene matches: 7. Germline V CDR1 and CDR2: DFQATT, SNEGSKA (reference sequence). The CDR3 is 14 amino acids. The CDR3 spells CSARPPGLDYEQYF. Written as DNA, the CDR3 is TGCAGTGCTAGGCCTCCGGGACTAGACTACGAGCAGTACTTC.

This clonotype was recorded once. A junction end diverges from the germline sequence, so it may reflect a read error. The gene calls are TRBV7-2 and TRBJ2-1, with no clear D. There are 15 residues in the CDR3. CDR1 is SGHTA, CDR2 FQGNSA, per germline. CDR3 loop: CASSLSHFSYNEQLF. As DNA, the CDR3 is TGTGCCAGCAGCCTTTCACATTTCTCCTACAATGAGCAGCTCTTC.

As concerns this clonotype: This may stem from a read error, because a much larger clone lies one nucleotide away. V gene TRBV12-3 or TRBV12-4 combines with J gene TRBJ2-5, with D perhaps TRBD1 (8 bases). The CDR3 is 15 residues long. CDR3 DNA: TGTGCCAGCGGTTTGGGAGGGACAGGCGGGGAGACCCAGTACTTC. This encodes CASGLGGTGGETQYF.

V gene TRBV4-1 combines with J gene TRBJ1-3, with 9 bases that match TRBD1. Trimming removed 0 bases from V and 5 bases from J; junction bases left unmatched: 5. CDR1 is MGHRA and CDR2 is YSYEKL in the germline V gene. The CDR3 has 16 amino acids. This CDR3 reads CASSQEGTGRRNTIYF. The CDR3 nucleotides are TGCGCCAGCAGCCAAGAGGGGACAGGGAGGAGAAACACCATATATTTT.

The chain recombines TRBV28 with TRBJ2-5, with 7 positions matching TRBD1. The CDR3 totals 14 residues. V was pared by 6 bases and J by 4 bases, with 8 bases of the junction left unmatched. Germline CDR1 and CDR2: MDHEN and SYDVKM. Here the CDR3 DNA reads TGTGCCAGCAGCCCTGACAGGGTTGGAGAGACCCAGTACTTC. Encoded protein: CASSPDRVGETQYF.

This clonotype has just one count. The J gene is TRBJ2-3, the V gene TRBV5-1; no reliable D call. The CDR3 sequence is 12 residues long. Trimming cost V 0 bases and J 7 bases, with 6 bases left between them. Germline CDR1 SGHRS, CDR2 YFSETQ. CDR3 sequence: CASSLGENTQYF. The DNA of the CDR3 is TGCGCCAGCAGCTTGGGTGAAAATACGCAGTATTTT.

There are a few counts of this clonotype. In DNA form, the CDR3 reads TGTGCCAGCAGCTTGGCCGGGACAGGGGAGCAGTACTTC. It codes for CASSLAGTGEQYF. This chain joins TRBV5-6 and TRBJ2-7, with 9 bases fitting TRBD1. The J segment lost 7 bases and the V segment lost 0 bases, leaving 2 bases of the junction unmatched. The CDR3 runs to 13 residues. CDR1 and CDR2 from the germline V gene are SGHDT and YYEEEE.

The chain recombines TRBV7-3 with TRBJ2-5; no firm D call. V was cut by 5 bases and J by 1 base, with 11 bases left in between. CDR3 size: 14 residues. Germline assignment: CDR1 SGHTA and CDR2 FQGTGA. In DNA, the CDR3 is TGTGCCAGCAGCCCCGCACTGTCCCAAGAGACCCAGTACTTC. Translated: CASSPALSQETQYF. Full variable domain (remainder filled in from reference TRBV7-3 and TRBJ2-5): GAGVSQTPSNKVTEKGKYVELRCDPISGHTALYWYRQSLGQGPEFLIYFQGTGAADDSGLPNDRFFAVRPEGSVSTLKIQRTERGDSAVYLCASSPALSQETQYFGPGTRLLVL.

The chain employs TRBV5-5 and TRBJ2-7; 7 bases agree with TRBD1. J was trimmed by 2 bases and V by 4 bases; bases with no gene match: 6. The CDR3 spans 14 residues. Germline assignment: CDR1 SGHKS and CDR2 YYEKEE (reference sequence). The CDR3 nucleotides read TGTGCCAGCAGCCCCGGGACAGCCACCTACGAGCAGTACTTC. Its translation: CASSPGTATYEQYF.

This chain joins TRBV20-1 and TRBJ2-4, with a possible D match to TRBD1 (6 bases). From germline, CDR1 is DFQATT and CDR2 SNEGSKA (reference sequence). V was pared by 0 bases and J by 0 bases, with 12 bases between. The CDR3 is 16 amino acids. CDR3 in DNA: TGCAGTGCTAGAGAGACAGGTCGACTAGCCAAAAACATTCAGTACTTC. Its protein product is CSARETGRLAKNIQYF.

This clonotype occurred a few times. In DNA form, the CDR3 reads TGTGCCAGAAGCTTGGGAAGTCGGGGGGTTCAACATCAGCCCCAGCATTTT. It specifies CARSLGSRGVQHQPQHF. This chain links TRBV5-3 with TRBJ1-5; D might be TRBD1 (5 bases). TRBV5-3 falls under the ORF class, with uncertain function. The CDR3 extends over 17 amino acids. Trimming removed 0 bases from V and 5 bases from J, with 18 bases in between.

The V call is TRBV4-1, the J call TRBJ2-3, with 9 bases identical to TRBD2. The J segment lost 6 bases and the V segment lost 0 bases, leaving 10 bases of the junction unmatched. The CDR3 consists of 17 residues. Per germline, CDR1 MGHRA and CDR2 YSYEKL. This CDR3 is CASSQDRGGRARDTQYF. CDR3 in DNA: TGCGCCAGCAGCCAAGATCGCGGCGGGAGGGCCAGGGATACGCAGTATTTT.

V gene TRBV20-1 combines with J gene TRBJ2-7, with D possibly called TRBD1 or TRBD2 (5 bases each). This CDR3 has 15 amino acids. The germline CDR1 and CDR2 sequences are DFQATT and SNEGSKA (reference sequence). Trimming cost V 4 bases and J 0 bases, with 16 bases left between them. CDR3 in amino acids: CSAKDVGVNSYEQYF. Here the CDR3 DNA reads TGCAGTGCTAAAGACGTGGGGGTAAACTCCTACGAGCAGTACTTC.

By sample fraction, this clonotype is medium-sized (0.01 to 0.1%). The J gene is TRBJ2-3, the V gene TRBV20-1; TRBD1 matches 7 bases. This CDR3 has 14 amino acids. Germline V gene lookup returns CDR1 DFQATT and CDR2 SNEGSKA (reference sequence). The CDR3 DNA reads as TGCAGGGTAACCCAGGGGGTTGGCACAGATACGCAGTATTTT. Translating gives CRVTQGVGTDTQYF.

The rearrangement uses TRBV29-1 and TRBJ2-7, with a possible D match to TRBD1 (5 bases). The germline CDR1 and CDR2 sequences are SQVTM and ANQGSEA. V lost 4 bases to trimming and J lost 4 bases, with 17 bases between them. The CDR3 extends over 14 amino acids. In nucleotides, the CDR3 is TGCAGCGTTGTCCGGCAGGGAAACTTGTACGAGCAGTACTTC. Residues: CSVVRQGNLYEQYF.

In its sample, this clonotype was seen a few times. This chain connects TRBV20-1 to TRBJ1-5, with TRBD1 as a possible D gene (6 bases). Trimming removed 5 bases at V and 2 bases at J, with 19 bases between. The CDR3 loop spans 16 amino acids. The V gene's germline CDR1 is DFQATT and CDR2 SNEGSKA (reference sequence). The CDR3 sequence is CSAGAGTTNGNQPQHF. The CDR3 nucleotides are TGCAGTGCTGGTGCCGGGACAACAAACGGCAATCAGCCCCAGCATTTT.

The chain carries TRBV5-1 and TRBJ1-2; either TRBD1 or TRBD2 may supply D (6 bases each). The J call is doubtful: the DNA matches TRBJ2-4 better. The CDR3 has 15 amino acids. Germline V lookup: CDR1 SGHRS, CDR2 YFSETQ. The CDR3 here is CASRETGARGETQYF. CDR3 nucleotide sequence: TGCGCCAGCAGGGAAACGGGGGCCCGTGGGGAGACTCAGTACTTC.

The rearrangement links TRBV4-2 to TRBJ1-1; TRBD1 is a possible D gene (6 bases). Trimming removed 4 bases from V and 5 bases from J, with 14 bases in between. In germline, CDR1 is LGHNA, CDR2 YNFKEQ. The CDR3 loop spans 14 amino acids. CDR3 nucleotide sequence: TGTGCCAGCAGCCCCGAACAGGGTGCGACTGAAGCTTTCTTT. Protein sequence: CASSPEQGATEAFF.

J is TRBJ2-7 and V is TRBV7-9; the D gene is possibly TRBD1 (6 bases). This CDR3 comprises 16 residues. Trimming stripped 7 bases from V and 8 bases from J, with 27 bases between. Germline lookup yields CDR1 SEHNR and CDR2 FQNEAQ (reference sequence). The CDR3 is CASTFYTGTPLGKQYF. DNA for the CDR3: TGTGCCAGCACCTTTTACACGGGGACACCTCTCGGAAAGCAGTACTTC.

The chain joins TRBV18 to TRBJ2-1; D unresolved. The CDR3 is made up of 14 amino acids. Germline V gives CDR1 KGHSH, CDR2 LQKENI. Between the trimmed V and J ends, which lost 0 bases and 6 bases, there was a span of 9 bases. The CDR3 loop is CASSPPAAVNEQFF. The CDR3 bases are TGTGCCAGCTCACCACCCGCGGCGGTCAATGAGCAGTTCTTC.

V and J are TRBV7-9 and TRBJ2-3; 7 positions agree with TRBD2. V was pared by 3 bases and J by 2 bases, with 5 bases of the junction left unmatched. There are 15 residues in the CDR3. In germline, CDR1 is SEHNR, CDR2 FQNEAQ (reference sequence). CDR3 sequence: CASSLLAALTDTQYF. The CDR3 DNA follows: TGTGCCAGCAGCTTGCTAGCGGCCCTCACAGATACGCAGTATTTT.